This T cell receptor beta chain was sequenced in a study of T cells in Graves' hyperthyroidism and ophthalmopathy. Study-level points and caveats: Most clonotypes that expanded in the thyroid above 0.001 also showed up in blood.

Amplification yielded TCR beta CDR3 regions, with RNA transcripts as the source. HTBI primers were the set used in a first-round RT-PCR of the TCR CDR3. TCRdb reprocessed the multiplex PCR reads via MiXCR and lists one record per CDR3 protein. The repertoire holds about 610,000 distinct CDR3 sequences, with 35% to 55% as singletons. The CDR3 consists of 13 residues. In germline, CDR1 is SGHTA, CDR2 FQGNSA. Trimming removed 6 bases from V and 3 bases from J, with 9 bases in between. About this clonotype itself: Its antigen remains unidentified.

This TCR derives from a woman between 18 and 30 years old with Graves' hyperthyroidism. This chain links TRBV7-2 with TRBJ2-1; no firm D call. What was sequenced was peripheral blood or thyroid tissue (not recorded which). CDR3 region: CASSRRSYNEQFF. DNA of the CDR3: TGTGCCAGCAGTAGGAGAAGCTACAATGAGCAGTTCTTC.